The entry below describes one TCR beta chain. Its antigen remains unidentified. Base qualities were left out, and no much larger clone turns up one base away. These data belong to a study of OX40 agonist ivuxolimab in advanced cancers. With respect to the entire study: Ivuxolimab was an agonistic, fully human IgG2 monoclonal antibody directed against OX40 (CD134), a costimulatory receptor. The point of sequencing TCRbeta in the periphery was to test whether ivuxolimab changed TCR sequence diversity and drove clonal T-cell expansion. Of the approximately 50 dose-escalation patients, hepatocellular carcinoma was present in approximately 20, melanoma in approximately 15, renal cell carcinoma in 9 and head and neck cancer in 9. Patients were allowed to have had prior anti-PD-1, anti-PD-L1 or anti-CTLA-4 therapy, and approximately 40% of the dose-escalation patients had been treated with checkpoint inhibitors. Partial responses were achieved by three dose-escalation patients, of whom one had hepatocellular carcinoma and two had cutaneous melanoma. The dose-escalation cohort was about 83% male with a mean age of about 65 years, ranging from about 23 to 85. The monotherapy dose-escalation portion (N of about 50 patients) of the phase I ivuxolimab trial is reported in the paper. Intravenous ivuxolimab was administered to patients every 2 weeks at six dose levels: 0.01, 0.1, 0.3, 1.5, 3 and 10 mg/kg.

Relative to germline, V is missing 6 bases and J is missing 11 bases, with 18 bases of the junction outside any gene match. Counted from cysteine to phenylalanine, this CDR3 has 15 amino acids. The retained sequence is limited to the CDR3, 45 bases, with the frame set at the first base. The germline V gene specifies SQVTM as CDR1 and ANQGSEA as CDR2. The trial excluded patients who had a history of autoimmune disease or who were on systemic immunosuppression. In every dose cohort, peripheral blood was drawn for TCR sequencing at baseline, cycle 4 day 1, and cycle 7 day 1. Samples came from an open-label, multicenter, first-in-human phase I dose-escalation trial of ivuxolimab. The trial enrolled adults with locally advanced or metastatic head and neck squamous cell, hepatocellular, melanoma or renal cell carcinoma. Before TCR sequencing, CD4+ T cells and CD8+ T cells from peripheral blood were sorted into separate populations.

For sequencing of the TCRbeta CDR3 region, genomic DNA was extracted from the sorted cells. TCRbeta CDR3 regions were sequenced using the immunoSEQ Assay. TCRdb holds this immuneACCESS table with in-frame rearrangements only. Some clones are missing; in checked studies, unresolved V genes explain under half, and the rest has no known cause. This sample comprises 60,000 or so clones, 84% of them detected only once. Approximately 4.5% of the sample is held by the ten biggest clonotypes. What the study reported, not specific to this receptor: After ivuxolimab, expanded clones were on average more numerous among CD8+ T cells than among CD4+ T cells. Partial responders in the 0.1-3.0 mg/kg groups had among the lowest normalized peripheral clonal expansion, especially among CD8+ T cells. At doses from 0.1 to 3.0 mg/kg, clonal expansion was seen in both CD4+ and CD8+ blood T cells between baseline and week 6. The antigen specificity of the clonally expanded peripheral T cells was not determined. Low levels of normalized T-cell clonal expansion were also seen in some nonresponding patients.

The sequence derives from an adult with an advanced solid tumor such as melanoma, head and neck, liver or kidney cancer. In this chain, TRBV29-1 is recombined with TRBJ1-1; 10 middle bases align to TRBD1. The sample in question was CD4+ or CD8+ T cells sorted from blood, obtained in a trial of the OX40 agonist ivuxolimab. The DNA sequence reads TGCAGCGTAACAACCTCCTCCCTTTGGGACAGGGGCGCTTTCTTT. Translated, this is CSVTTSSLWDRGAFF.